Here is one T cell receptor beta chain with its context. What it binds is not known. This may be a read error, as it is one base from a much larger clone. The data derive from a study of blood T cells in healthy people across ages. A sample-barcoded 5' primer and a J-beta primer mix were used in a second PCR of about 6 to 11 cycles. TCRdb reprocessed the 5' RACE reads via MiXCR and lists one record per CDR3 protein. The repertoire holds about 1,800,000 distinct CDR3 sequences, roughly 27% seen once, with 7.7% in the top ten. The V gene's germline CDR1 is SQVTM and CDR2 ANQGSEA. The length of the CDR3 is 13 residues. Study-wide points: Because donor CMV status was unknown, expanded clonotype changes were possibly confounded. Estimates based on one million T cells were treated as lower bounds.

Each sample used at least 6 million PBMCs. Total RNA extraction produced at least 5.5 micrograms (per sample) for the study. The rearrangement uses TRBV29-1 and TRBJ2-1, with 7 positions matching TRBD2. The J call may be mistaken, given a closer DNA end match to TRBJ2-7. This TCR came from a woman in her twenties or thirties in good health. The sequencing sample was made of blood. DNA of the CDR3: TGCAGCGGTACTAGCGCTACCTACAATGAGCAGTACTTC. Amino acids: CSGTSATYNEQYF.